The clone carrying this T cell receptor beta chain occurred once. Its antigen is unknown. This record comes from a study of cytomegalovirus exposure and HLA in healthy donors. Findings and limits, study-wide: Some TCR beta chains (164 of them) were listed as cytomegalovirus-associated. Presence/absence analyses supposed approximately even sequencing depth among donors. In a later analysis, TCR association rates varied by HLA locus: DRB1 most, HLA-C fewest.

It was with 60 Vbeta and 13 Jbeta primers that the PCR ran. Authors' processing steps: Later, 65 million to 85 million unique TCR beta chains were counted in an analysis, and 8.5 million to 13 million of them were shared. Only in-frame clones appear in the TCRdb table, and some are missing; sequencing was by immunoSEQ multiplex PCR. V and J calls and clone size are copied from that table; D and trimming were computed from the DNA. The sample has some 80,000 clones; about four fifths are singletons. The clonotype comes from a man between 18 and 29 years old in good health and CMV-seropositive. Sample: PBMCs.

The CDR3 bases are TGTGCCAGCAGCCCCGAGTACGAGCAGTACTTC. Its translation is CASSPEYEQYF. The V gene is TRBV7-9, the J gene TRBJ2-7; D not resolved. This CDR3 has 11 residues. Germline values: CDR1 SEHNR, CDR2 FQNEAQ (reference sequence). Trimming left V 5 bases short and J 4 bases short, with 6 bases between.